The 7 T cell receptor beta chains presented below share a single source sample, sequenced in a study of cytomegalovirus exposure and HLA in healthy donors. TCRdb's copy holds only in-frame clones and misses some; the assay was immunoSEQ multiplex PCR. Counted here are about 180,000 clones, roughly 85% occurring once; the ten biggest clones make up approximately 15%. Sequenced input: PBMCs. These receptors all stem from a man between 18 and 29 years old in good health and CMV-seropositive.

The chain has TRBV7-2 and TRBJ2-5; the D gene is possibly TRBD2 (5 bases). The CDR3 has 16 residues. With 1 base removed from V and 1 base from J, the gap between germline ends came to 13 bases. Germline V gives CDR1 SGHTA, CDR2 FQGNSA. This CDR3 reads CASSLDATTFQETQYF. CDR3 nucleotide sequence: TGTGCCAGCAGCTTAGATGCGACTACCTTCCAAGAGACCCAGTACTTC.

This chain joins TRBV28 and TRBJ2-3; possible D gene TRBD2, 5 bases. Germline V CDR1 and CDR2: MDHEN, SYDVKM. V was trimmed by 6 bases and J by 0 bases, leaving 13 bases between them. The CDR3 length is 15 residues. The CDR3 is CASRNERTSTDTQYF. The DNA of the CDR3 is TGTGCCAGCAGGAATGAGCGGACTAGCACAGATACGCAGTATTTT.

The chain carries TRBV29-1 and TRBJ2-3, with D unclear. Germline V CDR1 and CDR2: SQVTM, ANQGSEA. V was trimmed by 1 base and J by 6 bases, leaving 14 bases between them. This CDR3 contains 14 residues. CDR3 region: CSVEAGPTEDTQYF. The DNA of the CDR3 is TGCAGCGTTGAAGCCGGCCCCACGGAGGATACGCAGTATTTT.

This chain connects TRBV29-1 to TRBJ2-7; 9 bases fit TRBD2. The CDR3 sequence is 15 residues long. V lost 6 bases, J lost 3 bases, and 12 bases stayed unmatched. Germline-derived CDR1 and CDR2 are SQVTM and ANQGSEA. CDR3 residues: CSVRAVAGEIYEQYF. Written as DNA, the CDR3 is TGCAGCGTCCGGGCGGTAGCGGGGGAGATCTACGAGCAGTACTTC.

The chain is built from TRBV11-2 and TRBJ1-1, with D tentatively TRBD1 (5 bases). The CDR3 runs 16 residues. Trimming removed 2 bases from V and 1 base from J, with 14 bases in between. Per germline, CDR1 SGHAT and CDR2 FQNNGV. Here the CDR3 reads CASSLRQGLRNTEAFF. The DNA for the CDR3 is TGTGCCAGCAGCTTAAGGCAGGGCCTTCGGAACACTGAAGCTTTCTTT. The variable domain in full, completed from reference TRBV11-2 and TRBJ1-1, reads EAGVAQSPRYKIIEKRQSVAFWCNPISGHATLYWYQQILGQGPKLLIQFQNNGVVDDSQLPKDRFSAERLKGVDSTLKIQPAKLEDSAVYLCASSLRQGLRNTEAFFGQGTRLTVV.

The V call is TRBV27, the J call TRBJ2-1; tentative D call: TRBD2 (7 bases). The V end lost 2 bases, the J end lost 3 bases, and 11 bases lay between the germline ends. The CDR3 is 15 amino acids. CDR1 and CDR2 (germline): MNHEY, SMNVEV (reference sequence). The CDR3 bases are TGTGCCAGCAGTTTAGGGGGGGCCATCTACAATGAGCAGTTCTTC. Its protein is CASSLGGAIYNEQFF.

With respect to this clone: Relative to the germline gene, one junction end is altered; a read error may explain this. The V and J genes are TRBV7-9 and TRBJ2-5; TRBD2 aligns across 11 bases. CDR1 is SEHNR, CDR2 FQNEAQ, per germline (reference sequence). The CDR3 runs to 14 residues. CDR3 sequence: CASSVAGGVETQYF. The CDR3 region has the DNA TGTGCCAGCAGCGTAGCGGGGGGGGTAGAGACCCAGTACTTC.